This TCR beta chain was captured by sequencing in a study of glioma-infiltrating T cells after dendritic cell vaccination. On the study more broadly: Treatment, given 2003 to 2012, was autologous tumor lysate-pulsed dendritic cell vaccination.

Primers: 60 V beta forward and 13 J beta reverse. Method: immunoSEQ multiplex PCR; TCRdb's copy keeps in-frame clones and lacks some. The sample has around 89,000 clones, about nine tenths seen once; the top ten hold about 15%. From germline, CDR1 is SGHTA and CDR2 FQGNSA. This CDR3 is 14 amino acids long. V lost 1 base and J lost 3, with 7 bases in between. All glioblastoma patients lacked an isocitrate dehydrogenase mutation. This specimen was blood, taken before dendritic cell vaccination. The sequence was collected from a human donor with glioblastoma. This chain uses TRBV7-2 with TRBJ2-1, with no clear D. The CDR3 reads CASSLGNSYNEQFF. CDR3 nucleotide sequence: TGTGCCAGCAGCTTAGGCAACAGCTACAATGAGCAGTTCTTC.